This TCR beta chain was identified during a study of patients and donors after allogeneic stem cell transplantation. TCRdb redid the calling of the RT-PCR reads with MiXCR, one entry per CDR3 protein. In the table there are over 350,000 distinct CDR3 sequences, 15% to 20% of which are singletons. The ends lost 6 bases at V and 5 bases at J; junction bases unmatched: 10. This CDR3 spans 16 amino acids. The germline V gene has CDR1 MGHDK and CDR2 SYGVNS. The chain combines TRBV25-1 with TRBJ2-1, with 10 bases aligning to TRBD2. The source is a human donor who was either an allogeneic HSCT recipient or a stem cell or donor lymphocyte infusion donor (not recorded which). It is not recorded whose cells these are; they may come from a transplant donor. Specimen: blood, either unsorted or a sorted T cell fraction (not recorded which). CDR3 residues: CASSFEALAGNNEQFF. CDR3 nucleotide sequence: TGTGCCAGCAGCTTTGAGGCACTAGCGGGAAACAATGAGCAGTTCTTC.